The clone carrying this TCR beta chain showed up just once. Its antigen is currently unknown. The sample comes from a study of a mutant IDH1 vaccine in newly diagnosed glioma. Study background: Those enrolled had earlier been treated with radiotherapy, temozolomide, or both, mostly both.

The CDR3 is 15 amino acids. Trimming left V 5 bases short and J 4 bases short, with 14 bases between. The germline V gene encodes CDR1 SGHTA and CDR2 FQGNSA. Clones were read by immunoSEQ multiplex PCR, and TCRdb kept only the in-frame ones, dropping some. The profile shows 50,000 or so clones, roughly 78% of them singletons. Noted time point: week 5, during vaccination. All doses held 300 ug of mutant IDH1 20-mer peptide, with topical imiquimod. The material sequenced was PBMCs, taken from a glioma patient whose treatment included an IDH1 peptide vaccine. The sequence was obtained from a woman aged 35 to 49 with glioma. The chain links TRBV7-2 to TRBJ1-4; D is unresolved. The CDR3 loop is CASSPAGRVNEKLFF. As DNA, the CDR3 is TGTGCCAGCAGCCCCGCCGGACGGGTTAATGAAAAACTGTTTTTT.